This T cell receptor beta chain is drawn from a study of radiotherapy plus CTLA-4 blockade in lung cancer (dated by TCRdb to 2017 to 2018). About the full investigation: Objective responses occurred in roughly 20% of enrolled patients, and 31% achieved disease control.

A distance of 13 bases separates the germline ends of V and J, which lose 3 bases and 5 bases respectively. The CDR3 goes from the cysteine to the phenylalanine over 14 residues. Of the read, only the CDR3 DNA is kept; its 42 bases are in frame from base 1. Reading the germline V gene gives CDR1 KGHSH and CDR2 LQKENI. In this study, focal radiation therapy paired with CTLA-4 blockade (ipilimumab) was tested in patients who had chemo-refractory metastatic non-small-cell lung cancer. What the work shows at the level of the full study, not this receptor alone: TCR clones derived from tumors expanded in peripheral blood after treatment with radiotherapy and ipilimumab. The strongest predictors of response were reported to be early dynamic shifts in blood T cell clones along with a rise in serum interferon-beta following radiation.

Library construction relied on the immunoSEQ multiplex PCR assay. The immuneACCESS repertoire file appears here via TCRdb, limited to in-frame rearrangements. These files lack a portion of the clones; in checked studies, under half of the deficit traces to unresolved V genes, and the cause of the others is not known. This sample comprises about 90,000 clones, about four fifths of them detected only once. The ten biggest clones cover roughly 15% of the sample. Regarding this clone: Its antigen is still unknown. Base qualities are not recorded, but no much larger clone differs from it by a single base.

The clonotype originates from a human donor with non-small cell lung cancer that progressed on radiotherapy plus ipilimumab. Recombination connected TRBV18 to TRBJ1-1; too little of a D gene remains to name it. Sequencing used peripheral blood, obtained from a patient treated with radiotherapy plus ipilimumab. The bases read TGTGCCAGCTCACCCCACGAAGTTGGGACTGAAGCTTTCTTT. Translation gives CASSPHEVGTEAFF.